The source of this T cell receptor beta chain is a study of cytomegalovirus exposure and HLA in healthy donors. The overall study: Later analysis reported that the 130 or so validation repertoires shared the platform of the approximately 690 first-cohort repertoires.

In this sample, this clone turned up once. The antigen remains undetermined. TCRdb's copy holds only in-frame clones and misses some; the assay was immunoSEQ multiplex PCR. The sample has approximately 200,000 clones; around 90% are singletons. This CDR3 region has 15 residues. Germline CDR1 is MDHEN and CDR2 is SYDVKM. Losses at the gene ends were 6 bases for V and 4 bases for J; bases not matched to a gene: 7. Findings and limits, study-wide: Confirmation in vitro established that a few CMV-associated chains were specific for CMV antigens. Researchers catalogued some 160 TCR beta chains as cytomegalovirus-associated. Rare TCR sequences dominated, though some public TCRs recurred in many donors.

The chain uses TRBV28 and TRBJ2-2; TRBD1 aligns across 8 bases. This sequence was found in a woman younger than 35 in good health and CMV-seronegative. Sequencing was carried out using PBMCs. The CDR3 bases are TGTGCCAGCAGCCTTGGACAGGGCCCCACCGGGGAGCTGTTTTTT. Residues: CASSLGQGPTGELFF.